The 14 T cell receptor beta chains below all came from one sample that was sequenced in a study of T cells after yellow fever vaccination. TCRdb used MiXCR to reprocess the 5' RACE reads, holding one entry per CDR3 protein. The sample records a few hundred thousand distinct CDR3 sequences, under 9% being singletons. The input for sequencing was CD4+ T cells sorted from PBMCs, taken 5 days after the yellow fever booster vaccination. These TCRs come from a man between 18 and 35 years old who received the YFV17D yellow fever vaccine.

The rearrangement joins TRBV4-3 to TRBJ2-7, with D perhaps TRBD2 (7 bases). Germline-derived CDR1 and CDR2 are LGHNA and YSLEER. This CDR3 spans 18 amino acids. Trimming cost V 3 bases and J 2 bases, with 23 bases left between them. The CDR3 region has the DNA TGCGCCAGCAGCCAGAGGGTCCCTACGGCGGGGGCAACCTACGAGCAGTACTTC. It yields the protein CASSQRVPTAGATYEQYF.

This chain connects TRBV2 to TRBJ2-5, with 7 positions matching TRBD1. Losses at the gene ends were 6 bases for V and 3 bases for J; bases not matched to a gene: 4. From germline, CDR1 is SNHLY and CDR2 FYNNEI. This CDR3 is built from 13 residues. The CDR3 is CASSNRGKETQYF. The CDR3 DNA reads TGTGCCAGCAGCAACAGGGGTAAAGAGACCCAGTACTTC.

This rearrangement joins TRBV7-2 to TRBJ2-5; D may be TRBD2 (6 bases). The length of the CDR3 is 15 residues. Germline values: CDR1 SGHTA, CDR2 FQGNSA. V lost 8 bases and J 3 bases, leaving 19 bases between the germline ends. CDR3 in amino acids: CASRPQAGKEETQYF. Here the CDR3 DNA reads TGTGCCAGCCGCCCCCAGGCGGGAAAAGAAGAGACCCAGTACTTC.

The table lists this clonotype with a few counts. The genes are TRBV7-9 and TRBJ2-2; D is possibly TRBD2 (6 bases). CDR1 SEHNR and CDR2 FQNEAQ come from the germline V gene (reference sequence). The CDR3 totals 16 residues. V was clipped by 1 base and J by 4 bases, with 13 bases between them. The CDR3 is CASSLEAGLPTGELFF. The CDR3, as DNA: TGTGCCAGCAGCTTAGAAGCAGGACTACCCACCGGGGAGCTGTTTTTT.

The V call is TRBV5-4, the J call TRBJ2-6; 10 bases are shared with TRBD2. The CDR3 is 16 amino acids. Germline lookup yields CDR1 SGHNT and CDR2 YYREEE (reference sequence). V was clipped by 7 bases and J by 1 base; unmatched bases: 5. CDR3 residues: CASWKRGGSGANVLTF. CDR3 in DNA: TGTGCCAGCTGGAAGCGGGGGGGTTCTGGGGCCAACGTCCTGACTTTC.

This clonotype appeared many times. CDR3 DNA: TGCGCCAGCAGCCAAGTCGGCAGCACAGATACGCAGTATTTT. It is translated as CASSQVGSTDTQYF. V is TRBV4-1 and J is TRBJ2-3; D not resolved. The V gene lost 1 base and the J gene lost 0 bases, with 5 bases spanning the gap. The germline V gene has CDR1 MGHRA and CDR2 YSYEKL. CDR3 length equals 14 residues.

This rearrangement joins TRBV7-2 to TRBJ1-5, with D uncertain. Germline lookup yields CDR1 SGHTA and CDR2 FQGNSA. V lost 5 bases, J lost 9 bases, and 14 bases lay in between. The CDR3 runs to 13 residues. CDR3 sequence: CASSPHGSGPQHF. CDR3 in DNA: TGTGCCAGCAGCCCACACGGGTCGGGGCCCCAGCATTTT.

The chain links TRBV20-1 to TRBJ1-2; the D gene is possibly TRBD1 (6 bases). CDR3 length: 13 residues. The ends were cut back, 2 bases at V and 2 bases at J, with 9 bases in the middle. CDR1 DFQATT and CDR2 SNEGSKA come from the germline V gene (reference sequence). Written as DNA, the CDR3 is TGCAGTGCTAGATACAGGGAAAACTATGGCTACACCTTC. This encodes CSARYRENYGYTF.

Remarks on this clonotype: An end of the junction differs from the germline gene, which may be a read error. J is TRBJ1-4 and V is TRBV5-1; D is unclear. This CDR3 region has 14 residues. CDR1 and CDR2 (germline): SGHRS, YFSETQ. This chain's CDR3 is CASSLELTSEKLFF. CDR3 nucleotides: TGCGCCAGCAGCTTGGAACTTACTAGTGAAAAACTGTTTTTT.

This clonotype was detected a few times. V gene TRBV23-1 combines with J gene TRBJ2-7; possibly TRBD1 for D (6 bases). TRBV23-1 has ORF status, its function being uncertain. The CDR3 spans 21 residues. Trimming shortened V by 3 bases and J by 4 bases, and 34 bases separated the two germline ends. The CDR3 spells CASSQGQQGLGRALSEYEQYV. The CDR3 DNA follows: TGCGCCAGCAGTCAGGGGCAACAGGGCCTCGGCAGGGCGCTATCCGAGTACGAGCAGTACGTC.

V and J are TRBV12-3 or TRBV12-4 and TRBJ2-5; possibly TRBD1 or TRBD2 for D (6 bases each). The CDR3 length is 15 residues. V was clipped by 4 bases and J by 5 bases, with 17 bases between them. CDR3 residues: CASSWDGGGGETQYF. DNA for the CDR3: TGTGCCAGCAGTTGGGATGGTGGAGGGGGGGAGACCCAGTACTTC.

The V and J genes are TRBV15 and TRBJ1-1; maybe TRBD1 (5 bases). This CDR3 spans 13 amino acids. The ends were cut back, 5 bases at V and 7 bases at J, with 14 bases in the middle. CDR1 LNHNV and CDR2 YYDKDF come from the germline V gene (reference sequence). For the CDR3, the DNA is TGTGCCACCAGCTTACTGGAGGGGCTTGAAGCTTTCTTT. Protein sequence: CATSLLEGLEAFF. Full variable domain (outside the CDR3, taken from reference TRBV15 and TRBJ1-1): DAMVIQNPRYQVTQFGKPVTLSCSQTLNHNVMYWYQQKSSQAPKLLFHYYDKDFNNEADTPDNFQSRRPNTSFCFLDIRSPGLGDTAMYLCATSLLEGLEAFFGQGTRLTVV.

The V gene is TRBV11-1, the J gene TRBJ2-1; no definite D call. CDR1 and CDR2 (germline): SGHAT, FQDESV (reference sequence). V shed 5 bases and J shed 5 bases, with 13 bases lying between them. The CDR3 is 14 residues long. As DNA, the CDR3 is TGTGCCAGCAGCGTGGAGAACGAAAACAATGAGCAGTTCTTC. Translating it yields CASSVENENNEQFF.

This clonotype was counted ten times or more. The V gene is TRBV5-6, the J gene TRBJ1-3, with a tentative D call TRBD1 (5 bases). CDR3 length: 12 residues. V gave up 2 bases and J gave up 8 bases, with 8 bases separating them. Germline CDR1 and CDR2: SGHDT and YYEEEE. CDR3 bases: TGTGCCAGCAGCTTTGTCAGGGACACCATATATTTT. Amino acid sequence: CASSFVRDTIYF.